The sequence of this T cell receptor beta chain was determined in a study of shared clonotypes between healthy human individuals. Study-wide results and caveats: In having few donors, the study represented limited genetic and exposure-history diversity.

Details on this clone: The antigen remains unidentified.

Every immunoSEQ plate was one replicate of a subset's evenly spread DNA. Ten immunoSEQ deep assay plates were used to sequence the DNA of unsorted PBMCs. Some clones are missing from TCRdb's copy, which holds only in-frame ones; the method was immunoSEQ multiplex PCR. The sample includes 450,000 to 550,000 clones, 75% to 85% seen only once; the top ten take over 10%. The CDR3 totals 15 residues. With 3 bases removed from V and 4 bases from J, the gap between germline ends came to 13 bases. Germline V CDR1 and CDR2: LNHDA, SQIVND (reference sequence). The sample consisted of PBMCs. The sequence was collected from a woman aged 40 to 49 in good health. Some clones in this sample may be carry-over from other donors' samples. This chain connects TRBV19 to TRBJ1-3; no firm D call. The CDR3 loop reads CASSIGSDIGNTIYF. CDR3 nucleotides: TGTGCCAGTAGTATCGGCAGCGACATCGGAAACACCATATATTTT.